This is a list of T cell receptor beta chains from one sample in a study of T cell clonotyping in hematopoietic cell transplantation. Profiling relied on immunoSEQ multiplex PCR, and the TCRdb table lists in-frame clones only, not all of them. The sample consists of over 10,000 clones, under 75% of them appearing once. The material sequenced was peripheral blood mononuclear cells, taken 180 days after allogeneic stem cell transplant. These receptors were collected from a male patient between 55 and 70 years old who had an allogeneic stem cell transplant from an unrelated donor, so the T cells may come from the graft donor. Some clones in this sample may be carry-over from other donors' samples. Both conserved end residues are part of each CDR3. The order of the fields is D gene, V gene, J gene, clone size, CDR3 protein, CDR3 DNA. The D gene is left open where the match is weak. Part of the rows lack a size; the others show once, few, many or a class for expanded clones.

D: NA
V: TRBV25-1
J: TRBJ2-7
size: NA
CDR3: CASGGSGAYEQYF
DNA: TGTGCCAGTGGTGGGTCAGGAGCCTACGAGCAGTACTTC

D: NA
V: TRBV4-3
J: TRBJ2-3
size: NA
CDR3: CASSQGSGSADTQYF
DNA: TGCGCCAGCAGCCAAGGGAGTGGGAGTGCCGATACGCAGTATTTT

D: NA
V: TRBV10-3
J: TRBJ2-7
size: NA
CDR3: CAIGQGGGAYEQYF
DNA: TGTGCCATCGGACAAGGAGGGGGAGCCTACGAGCAGTACTTC

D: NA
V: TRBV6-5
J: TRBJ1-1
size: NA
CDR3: CASIGPGNTEAFF
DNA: TGTGCCAGCATTGGCCCAGGGAACACTGAAGCTTTCTTT

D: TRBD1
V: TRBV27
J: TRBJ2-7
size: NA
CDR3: CASSFGATGALSEQYF
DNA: TGTGCCAGCAGTTTTGGGGCTACAGGGGCCCTCTCCGAGCAGTACTTC

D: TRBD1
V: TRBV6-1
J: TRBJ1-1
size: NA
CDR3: CASSELQGVPPEAFF
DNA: TGTGCCAGCAGTGAACTACAGGGGGTTCCCCCTGAAGCTTTCTTT

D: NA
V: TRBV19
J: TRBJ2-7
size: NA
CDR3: CASSPPGQTEQYF
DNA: TGTGCCAGTAGTCCCCCCGGGCAGACAGAGCAGTACTTC

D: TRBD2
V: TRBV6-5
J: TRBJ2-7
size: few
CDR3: CASTERETYEQYF
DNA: TGTGCCAGCACCGAGCGGGAAACCTACGAGCAGTACTTC

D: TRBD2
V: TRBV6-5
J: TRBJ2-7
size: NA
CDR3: CATQVGLAGIEQYF
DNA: TGTGCCACCCAGGTCGGACTAGCGGGAATCGAGCAGTACTTC

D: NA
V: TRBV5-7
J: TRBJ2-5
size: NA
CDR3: CASSLELEEQETQYF
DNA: TGTGCCAGCAGCTTGGAATTGGAAGAGCAAGAGACCCAGTACTTC

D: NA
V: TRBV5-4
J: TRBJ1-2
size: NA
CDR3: CASSFRRSLSYYGYTF
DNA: TGTGCCAGCAGCTTTCGCCGGAGCCTAAGTTACTATGGCTACACCTTC

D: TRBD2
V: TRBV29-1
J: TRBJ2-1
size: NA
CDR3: CSVKSGPSHLPRGNEQFF
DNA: TGCAGCGTAAAATCGGGACCGTCACACTTACCGCGGGGGAATGAGCAGTTCTTC

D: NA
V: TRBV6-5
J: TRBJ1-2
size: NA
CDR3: CASGGRVGYTF
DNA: TGTGCCAGCGGGGGAAGGGTCGGCTACACCTTC

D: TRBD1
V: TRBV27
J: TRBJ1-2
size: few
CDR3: CASSDRGHGYTF
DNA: TGTGCCAGCAGTGACAGGGGTCATGGCTACACCTTC

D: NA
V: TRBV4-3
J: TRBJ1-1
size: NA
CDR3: CASSQEEESGWSEAFF
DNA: TGCGCCAGCAGCCAAGAAGAGGAGTCCGGATGGTCTGAAGCTTTCTTT

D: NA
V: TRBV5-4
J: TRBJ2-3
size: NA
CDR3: CASSLGEFKDRKYF
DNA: TGTGCCAGCAGCTTGGGGGAGTTCAAGGATAGGAAGTATTTT

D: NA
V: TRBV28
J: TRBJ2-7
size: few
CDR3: CASSLDLGGAKGAGYEQYF
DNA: TGTGCCAGCAGTTTAGATTTGGGGGGCGCAAAGGGAGCGGGCTACGAGCAGTACTTC

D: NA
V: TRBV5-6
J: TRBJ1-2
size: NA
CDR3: CASSFGQGALPGYTF
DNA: TGTGCCAGCAGCTTCGGGCAGGGAGCACTACCTGGCTACACCTTC

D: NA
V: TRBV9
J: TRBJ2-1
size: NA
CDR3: CASSGTGRNEQFF
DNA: TGTGCCAGCAGCGGAACAGGGAGGAATGAGCAGTTCTTC

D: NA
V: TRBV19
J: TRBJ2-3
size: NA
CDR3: CASSKLWEREWMTQYF
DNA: TGTGCCAGTAGTAAGTTGTGGGAACGTGAGTGGATGACGCAGTATTTT

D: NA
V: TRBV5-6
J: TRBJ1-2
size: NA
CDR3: CASSLGHYYTF
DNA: TGTGCCAGCAGCTTGGGACACTACTACACCTTC

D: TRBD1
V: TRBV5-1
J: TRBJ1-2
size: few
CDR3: CASSSRTGPGGYGYTF
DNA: TGCGCCAGCAGCTCCCGGACAGGGCCGGGCGGGTATGGCTACACCTTC

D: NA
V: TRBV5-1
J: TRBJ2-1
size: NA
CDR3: CASSPSGTGTNEQFF
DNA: TGCGCCAGCAGCCCCTCCGGGACCGGTACCAATGAGCAGTTCTTC

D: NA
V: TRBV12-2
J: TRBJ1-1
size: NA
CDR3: CASRSHAGRLNTEAFF
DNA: TGTGCAAGTCGCTCACATGCAGGGCGCCTTAACACTGAAGCTTTCTTT

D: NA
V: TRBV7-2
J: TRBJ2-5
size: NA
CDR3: CASSLVGKETQYF
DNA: TGTGCCAGCAGCCTGGTGGGGAAAGAGACCCAGTACTTC

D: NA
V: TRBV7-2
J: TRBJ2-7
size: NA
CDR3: CASSLSGGQGAYEQYF
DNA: TGTGCCAGCAGCTTAAGCGGGGGGCAGGGGGCTTACGAGCAGTACTTC

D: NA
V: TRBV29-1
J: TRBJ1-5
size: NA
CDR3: CSAAVAPPGGSRNQPQHF
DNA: TGCAGCGCTGCAGTAGCCCCTCCCGGCGGTTCGCGCAATCAGCCCCAGCATTTT

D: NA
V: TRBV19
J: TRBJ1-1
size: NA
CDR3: CASSTQGKNTEAFF
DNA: TGTGCCAGTAGCACTCAGGGCAAGAACACTGAAGCTTTCTTT

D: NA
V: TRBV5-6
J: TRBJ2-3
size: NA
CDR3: CASSRDSTDTQYF
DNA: TGTGCCAGCAGCCGGGACAGCACAGATACGCAGTATTTT

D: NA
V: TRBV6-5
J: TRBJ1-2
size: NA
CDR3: CASSGTRENFYGYTF
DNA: TGTGCCAGCAGCGGAACCAGGGAAAATTTTTATGGCTACACCTTC